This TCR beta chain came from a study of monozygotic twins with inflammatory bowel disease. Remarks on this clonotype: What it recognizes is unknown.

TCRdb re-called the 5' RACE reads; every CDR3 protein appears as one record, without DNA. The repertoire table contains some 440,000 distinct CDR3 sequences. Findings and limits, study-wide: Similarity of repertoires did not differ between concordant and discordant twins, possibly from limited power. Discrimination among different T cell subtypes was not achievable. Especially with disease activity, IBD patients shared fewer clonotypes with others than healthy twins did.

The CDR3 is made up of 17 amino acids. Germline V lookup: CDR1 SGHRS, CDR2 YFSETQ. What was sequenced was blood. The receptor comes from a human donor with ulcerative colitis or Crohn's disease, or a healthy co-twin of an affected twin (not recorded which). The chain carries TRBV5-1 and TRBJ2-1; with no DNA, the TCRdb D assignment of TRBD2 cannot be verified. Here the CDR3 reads CASSLEPLAGVGNEQFF.